The sequence of this TCR beta chain was determined in a study of blood T cell repertoires in COVID-19. The overall study: Sources were T cells, B-cell-depleted T cells, or PBMCs; the material itself was cDNA or gDNA.

Germline V lookup: CDR1 SGHDT, CDR2 YYEEEE. This CDR3 has 12 amino acids. V was cut by 3 bases and J by 6 bases, with 7 bases left in between. Generated by immunoSEQ multiplex PCR, the TCRdb table keeps only in-frame clones and is missing some. Of roughly 250,000 clones in the sample, approximately 78% were seen once. This receptor was taken from a woman aged 55-75 years with active or convalescent COVID-19. The sequenced sample consisted of peripheral blood. V gene TRBV5-6 combines with J gene TRBJ2-1; no clear D. The CDR3 region is CASSSYINEQFF. The CDR3 DNA reads as TGTGCCAGCAGCTCGTACATCAATGAGCAGTTCTTC.